This T cell receptor beta chain was documented in a study of T cell clonality in common variable immunodeficiency. In germline, CDR1 is GTSNPN, CDR2 SVGIG (reference sequence). The CDR3 contains 13 residues. Study-level results: CVID patient heterogeneity limited repertoire-clinical complication correlations. In common variable immunodeficiency, TCR beta chains reportedly carried fewer deletions and N-nucleotide insertions. CVID subjects had higher TCRbeta clonality than healthy controls, most marked in about a third. T cell subpopulation sequencing would be needed to explain CVID clonality.

Libraries were prepared by immunoSEQ multiplex PCR; TCRdb keeps only in-frame clonotypes and omits some of them. The data show under 45,000 clones, with none appearing a single time. This clone was seen at least ten times. Its target is unknown. From the germline J gene comes the end of the CDR3, since the read stops 3 residues before it. The sequence was obtained from a person aged 18-70 years in good health. Material for sequencing was peripheral blood mononuclear cells. The chain links TRBV30 to TRBJ2-2; possibly TRBD2 for D (6 bases). CDR3 residues: CAWSVDGEEKLFF. CDR3 bases read: TGTGCCTGGAGTGTAGACGGGGAGGAAAAG.